The entry below describes one T cell receptor beta chain. Enrollees, about 18 to 89 years old, lived in approximately 25 US areas. Repertoires were generated with immunoSEQ multiplex PCR, while TCRdb's copy carries only in-frame clones and drops some. This sample yields hundreds of thousands of clones, of which about nine tenths are seen a single time; around 2.5% belongs to the top ten. The sample originates from a study of blood T cell repertoires in COVID-19. With 4 bases removed from V and 0 bases from J, the gap between germline ends came to 19 bases. The CDR3 is made up of 18 amino acids. Germline V gene sequence: CDR1 MGHRA, CDR2 YSYEKL.

This sequence was found in a man aged 60 to 75 who had recovered from COVID-19. What was sequenced was PBMCs or T cells enriched from blood (not recorded which). The chain links TRBV4-1 to TRBJ1-5, with D unresolved. CDR3 sequence reads: CASSPEGALSYSNQPQHF. Here the CDR3 DNA reads TGCGCCAGCAGCCCGGAGGGCGCACTCTCCTATAGCAATCAGCCCCAGCATTTT.